This T cell receptor beta chain was found in a study of blood T cells in healthy people across ages. Across the study: The template switching approach captured approximately one barcoded beta molecule for every two T cells. Study-level results: Significant beta diversity loss was already apparent by age approximately 40, declining roughly linearly.

A second about 6 to 11 cycle PCR used barcoded and J-beta primers. TCRdb redid the calling of the 5' RACE reads with MiXCR, one entry per CDR3 protein. Of fewer than 800,000 distinct CDR3 sequences in the sample, about a third are singletons; the top ten hold 15%. This CDR3 has 14 amino acids. Looked up from germline, CDR1 is ENHRY and CDR2 is SYGVKD. Between the trimmed V and J ends, which lost 3 bases and 5 bases, there was a span of 11 bases. Details on this clonotype: Its matching antigen is unknown.

The sequenced material came from blood. This TCR was sampled from a woman older than 75 in good health. The chain employs TRBV10-3 and TRBJ2-1; D is uncertain. In DNA form, the CDR3 reads TGTGCCATCAGTGACGTGGGCCGAAACAATGAGCAGTTCTTC. As protein: CAISDVGRNNEQFF.